A single sample gave rise to the 22 T cell receptor beta chains below, sequenced in a study of CD8 T cells in Susac syndrome (dated 2019 in TCRdb). The library relied on the immunoSEQ multiplex PCR assay. RNA was extracted with the RNeasy kit and roughly 0.45 to 1 ug was reverse transcribed using random hexamers. TCRdb ran its own pipeline on the public reads, namely fastp trimming at Q25 and MiXCR clone calling, and kept in-frame beta chains. Rows are combined by CDR3 protein, so each entry shows the most common genes and DNA. The sample table holds about 180,000 distinct CDR3 sequences, of which around 95% were seen once. Of the sample, 0.093% is held by the ten largest clones. The sample consisted of CD4+ T cells from PBMCs. These receptors originate from a human donor with multiple sclerosis.

The rearrangement uses TRBV14 and TRBJ1-4; D possibly corresponds to TRBD1 (6 bases). Per germline, CDR1 SGHDN and CDR2 FVKESK. V was cut by 4 bases and J by 5 bases, with 8 bases left in between. The length of the CDR3 is 13 residues. Here the CDR3 reads CASSRGGNEKLFF. The CDR3 nucleotides are TGTGCCAGCAGCCGAGGGGGAAATGAAAAACTGTTTTTT.

The chain employs TRBV20-1 and TRBJ1-2; unclear D gene. The germline V gene has CDR1 DFQATT and CDR2 SNEGSKA (reference sequence). The CDR3 length is 12 residues. V shed 3 bases and J shed 1 base, with 6 bases lying between them. The CDR3 sequence: CSASRRNYGYTF. The CDR3, as DNA: TGCAGTGCTAGTAGGCGTAACTATGGCTACACCTTC.

The gene calls are TRBV7-2 and TRBJ2-5; D possibly uses TRBD1 or TRBD2 (5 bases each). The CDR3 is made up of 17 amino acids. The V end was cut by 4 bases, the J end by 0 bases, with 18 bases between. In germline, CDR1 is SGHTA, CDR2 FQGNSA. In DNA, the CDR3 is TGTGCCAGCAGCTCATCCCTCGGGACGCAAGACCAAGAGACCCAGTACTTC. This codes for CASSSSLGTQDQETQYF. The whole variable domain, remainder taken from reference TRBV7-2 and TRBJ2-5, is GAGVSQSPSNKVTEKGKDVELRCDPISGHTALYWYRQSLGQGLEFLIYFQGNSAPDKSGLPSDRFSAERTGGSVSTLTIQRTQQEDSAVYLCASSSSLGTQDQETQYFGPGTRLLVL.

The rearrangement links TRBV2 to TRBJ2-1; no firm D call. The germline CDR1 and CDR2 sequences are SNHLY and FYNNEI. The CDR3 length is 13 residues. Trimming cost V 4 bases and J 7 bases, with 11 bases left between them. CDR3 nucleotide sequence: TGTGCCAGCAGTGGCAGCCCAAAAAATGAGCAGTTCTTC. This sequence encodes CASSGSPKNEQFF.

The chain has TRBV7-9 and TRBJ1-1; weak D call: TRBD1 (5 bases). CDR3 length: 15 residues. Trimming removed 3 bases at V and 1 base at J, with 12 bases between. Germline V CDR1 and CDR2: SEHNR, FQNEAQ (reference sequence). The CDR3: CASSLREGSNTEAFF. The DNA of the CDR3 is TGTGCCAGCAGCTTGCGGGAGGGGTCGAACACTGAAGCTTTCTTT.

With regard to this clonotype: One end of the junction varies from germline; a read error may be responsible. The chain recombines TRBV13 with TRBJ2-7; weak D call: TRBD2 (7 bases). This CDR3 comprises 14 residues. Germline CDR1 is PRHDT and CDR2 is FYEKMQ (reference sequence). This CDR3 reads CASSLGGGVYEQYF. Here the CDR3 DNA reads TGTGCCAGCAGCCTAGGGGGAGGGGTCTACGAGCAGTACTTC. Combining the CDR3 with reference TRBV13 and TRBJ2-7 gives the whole variable domain AAGVIQSPRHLIKEKRETATLKCYPIPRHDTVYWYQQGPGQDPQFLISFYEKMQSDKGSIPDRFSAQQFSDYHSELNMSSLELGDSALYFCASSLGGGVYEQYFGPGTRLTVT.

The chain joins TRBV7-8 to TRBJ2-1; 7 bases are shared with TRBD2. The CDR3 is made up of 14 amino acids. Germline CDR1 reads SGHVS; CDR2 reads FQNEAQ. The J segment lost 7 bases and the V segment lost 6 bases, leaving 9 bases of the junction unmatched. The CDR3 region is CASRWRGSGNEQFF. DNA for the CDR3: TGTGCCAGCAGATGGCGGGGGTCGGGGAATGAGCAGTTCTTC.

The V call is TRBV7-9, the J call TRBJ1-2; tentatively, D is TRBD1 (6 bases). CDR1 SEHNR and CDR2 FQNEAQ come from the germline V gene (reference sequence). CDR3 length: 14 residues. Trimming took off 2 bases at V and 4 bases at J, with 11 bases between the two ends. The CDR3 DNA follows: TGTGCCAGCAGCTTAAGCCAGGGGATCTATGGCTACACCTTC. Protein sequence: CASSLSQGIYGYTF.

This chain joins TRBV12-3 or TRBV12-4 and TRBJ2-5, with D unresolved. The V end lost 4 bases, the J end lost 3 bases, and 12 bases lay between the germline ends. CDR3 length equals 14 residues. The CDR3 DNA sequence: TGTGCCAGCAGTTATGTAGGTCGAAAAGAGACCCAGTACTTC. This gives the protein CASSYVGRKETQYF.

The table lists this clonotype with a count of one. The chain employs TRBV18 and TRBJ1-2, with TRBD1 matching 7 bases. This CDR3 has 15 residues. Germline-derived CDR1 and CDR2 are KGHSH and LQKENI. The V gene end was trimmed by 2 bases and the J gene end by 4 bases; junction bases not matched to a gene: 7. CDR3 sequence (DNA): TGTGCCAGCTCACCAGAGACAGGGAATTTCTATGGCTACACCTTC. Translating it yields CASSPETGNFYGYTF.

This chain joins TRBV28 and TRBJ2-3; 7 bases agree with TRBD1. The CDR3 has 16 residues. J lost 3 bases, V lost 5 bases, and 11 bases had no gene match. CDR1 is MDHEN, CDR2 SYDVKM, per germline. As DNA, the CDR3 is TGTGCCAGCAGTCCCTCCCGGACAGGAATAACAGATACGCAGTATTTT. Translated, it gives CASSPSRTGITDTQYF.

The chain carries TRBV3-1 and TRBJ2-7; 10 bases fit TRBD2. CDR1 is LGHDT and CDR2 is YNNKEL in the germline V gene (reference sequence). The CDR3 is made up of 15 amino acids. V shed 4 bases, J shed 4 bases, and the junction held 7 bases outside the gene matches. The CDR3 nucleotides are TGTGCCAGCAGCCGTTACCGGGGACTAGCGTACGAGCAGTACTTC. It is translated as CASSRYRGLAYEQYF.

The chain uses TRBV5-1 and TRBJ2-5, with TRBD2 as a possible D gene (7 bases). The germline gives CDR1 SGHRS, CDR2 YFSETQ. The CDR3 is 15 residues long. V shed 4 bases and J shed 5 bases, with 18 bases lying between them. CDR3 sequence (DNA): TGCGCCAGCAGCGATGCCCCGGGGGGCTATGAGACCCAGTACTTC. This encodes CASSDAPGGYETQYF.

This clonotype was seen a single time. The chain uses TRBV29-1 and TRBJ1-5; a possible D gene is TRBD1 (5 bases). Trimming removed 4 bases at V and 3 bases at J, with 13 bases between. The CDR3 covers 14 residues. Germline CDR1 SQVTM, CDR2 ANQGSEA. The chain's CDR3 is CSVAPDSFNQPQHF. The CDR3 nucleotides read TGCAGCGTTGCCCCCGACAGTTTCAATCAGCCCCAGCATTTT.

The chain employs TRBV7-9 and TRBJ2-5, with D hard to call. Germline V gene lookup returns CDR1 SEHNR and CDR2 FQNEAQ (reference sequence). CDR3 length: 17 residues. V was cut by 1 base and J by 2 bases, with 17 bases left in between. CDR3 in DNA: TGTGCCAGCAGCTTAGATGAGACTCGGCGCAATCAAGAGACCCAGTACTTC. This encodes CASSLDETRRNQETQYF.

The chain combines TRBV29-1 with TRBJ1-2; no reliable D call. Looked up from germline, CDR1 is SQVTM and CDR2 is ANQGSEA. With 3 bases removed from V and 1 base from J, the gap between germline ends came to 0 bases. The CDR3 has 10 amino acids. This chain's CDR3 is CSVDNYGYTF. The CDR3 DNA reads TGCAGCGTTGATAACTATGGCTACACCTTC. The entire variable domain, with the rest obtained from reference TRBV29-1 and TRBJ1-2, is as follows: SAVISQKPSRDICQRGTSLTIQCQVDSQVTMMFWYRQQPGQSLTLIATANQGSEATYESGFVIDKFPISRPNLTFSTLTVSNMSPEDSSIYLCSVDNYGYTFGSGTRLTVV.

The gene calls are TRBV4-1 and TRBJ2-5; no firm D call. The germline gives CDR1 MGHRA, CDR2 YSYEKL. With 1 base removed from V and 7 bases from J, the gap between germline ends came to 7 bases. This CDR3 has 12 amino acids. The CDR3 loop reads CASSQGPGTQYF. Here the CDR3 DNA reads TGCGCCAGCAGCCAAGGCCCCGGGACCCAGTACTTC.

The chain has TRBV14 and TRBJ2-1, with 10 nucleotides matching TRBD1. V shed 1 base, J shed 4 bases, and the junction held 7 bases outside the gene matches. The germline CDR1 and CDR2 sequences are SGHDN and FVKESK. This CDR3 region has 17 residues. Here the CDR3 DNA reads TGTGCCAGCAGCCAAGGGAGACGGGACAGGGGATACAATGAGCAGTTCTTC. Amino acid sequence: CASSQGRRDRGYNEQFF.

CDR3 sequence reads: CASSQAEGQSYGYTF. The CDR3, as DNA: TGCGCCAGCAGCCAAGCCGAGGGACAGAGCTATGGCTACACCTTC. The chain has TRBV4-3 and TRBJ1-2, with 7 bases matching TRBD1. V gave up 1 base and J gave up 4 bases; unmatched junction bases: 6. The V gene's germline CDR1 is LGHNA and CDR2 YSLEER. This CDR3 region has 15 residues.

The chain couples TRBV10-3 to TRBJ2-7; D not resolved. There are 15 residues in the CDR3. V gave up 4 bases and J gave up 5 bases, with 18 bases separating them. Germline V gene sequence: CDR1 ENHRY, CDR2 SYGVKD. Here the CDR3 reads CAISGDLVIRNEQYF. The CDR3 nucleotides read TGTGCCATCAGTGGTGACCTCGTCATCCGGAACGAGCAGTACTTC.

This clonotype was seen a handful of times. The chain carries TRBV4-3 and TRBJ1-2; the match to TRBD1 covers 7 bases. The CDR3 runs to 14 residues. Germline assignment: CDR1 LGHNA and CDR2 YSLEER. J lost 2 bases, V lost 4 bases, and 4 bases had no gene match. The CDR3 DNA reads TGCGCCAGCAGCCCAGAACAGGGGAACTATGGCTACACCTTC. This sequence encodes CASSPEQGNYGYTF.

The V gene is TRBV27, the J gene TRBJ2-2; D possibly uses TRBD1 or TRBD2 (6 bases each). Trimming shortened V by 5 bases and J by 4 bases, and 14 bases separated the two germline ends. Germline lookup yields CDR1 MNHEY and CDR2 SMNVEV (reference sequence). CDR3 length equals 15 residues. CDR3 nucleotide sequence: TGTGCCAGCAGTCCAGGAGGGGGTCGCACCGGGGAGCTGTTTTTT. It is translated as CASSPGGGRTGELFF.